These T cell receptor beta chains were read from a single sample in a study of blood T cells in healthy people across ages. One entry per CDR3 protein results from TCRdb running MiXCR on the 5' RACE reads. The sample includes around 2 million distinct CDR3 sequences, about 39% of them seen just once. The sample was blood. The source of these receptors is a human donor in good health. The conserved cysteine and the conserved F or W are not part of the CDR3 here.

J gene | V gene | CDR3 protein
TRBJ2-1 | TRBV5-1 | ASRLAGEPYNEQF
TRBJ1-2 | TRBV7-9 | ASSTGQGIPYGYT
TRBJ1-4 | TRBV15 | ATSRDRDTNEKLF
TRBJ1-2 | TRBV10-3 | AISESSNYGYT
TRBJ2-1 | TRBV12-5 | ASGLMTGMRYEQF
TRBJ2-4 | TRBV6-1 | ASTEVTGEWHSKNIQY
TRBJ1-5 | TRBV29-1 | SVSGTGGRQPQH
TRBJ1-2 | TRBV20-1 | SASQPNYGYT
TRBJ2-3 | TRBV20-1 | SAGDTTDTQY
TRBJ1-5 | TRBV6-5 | ASGDSNQPQH
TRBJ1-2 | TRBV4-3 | ASSQDPTEHYGYT
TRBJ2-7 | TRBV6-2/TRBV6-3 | ASIRGQGFRGSYEQY
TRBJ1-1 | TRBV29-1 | SVVVRTGGVEAF
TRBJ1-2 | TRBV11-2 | ASRGGGGPNYGYT
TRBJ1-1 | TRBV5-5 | ASSPTGVVNTEAF
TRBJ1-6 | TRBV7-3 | ASSLQGGGSPLH
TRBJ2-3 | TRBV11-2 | ASRRTVYLGTDTQY
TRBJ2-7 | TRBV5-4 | ASSFRLDSYEQY
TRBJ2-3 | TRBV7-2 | ASSLGGSVDTQY
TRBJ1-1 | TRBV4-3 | ASSQDQEVAEAF
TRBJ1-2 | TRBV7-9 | ASSLTRTANYGYT
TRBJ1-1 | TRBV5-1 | ASSLRTPGSDTEAF
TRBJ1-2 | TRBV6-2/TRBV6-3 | ASRFRDNPMSGYT
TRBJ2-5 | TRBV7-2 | ASSTGLLRKETQY
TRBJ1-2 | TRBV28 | ASSSWQAIYGYT
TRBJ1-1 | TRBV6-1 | ASSEVGDGWAEAF
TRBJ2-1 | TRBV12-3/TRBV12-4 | ASGTSFSYNEQF
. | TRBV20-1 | SARETGDEQY
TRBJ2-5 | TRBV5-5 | ASSSAWRAGQETQY
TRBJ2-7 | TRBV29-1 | SVEDPNPETYEQY
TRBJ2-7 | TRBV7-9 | ASSLAQGARSYEQY
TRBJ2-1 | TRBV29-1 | SVEDQGRVGRQF
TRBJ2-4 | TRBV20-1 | SARDGAGGPQY
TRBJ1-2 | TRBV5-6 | ASSLGDIGYT
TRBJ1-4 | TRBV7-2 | ASSLRLGANEKLF
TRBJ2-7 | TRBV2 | ASSEARYEQY
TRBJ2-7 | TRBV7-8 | ASSLGHPGGFSSYEQY
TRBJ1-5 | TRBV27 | ASRGGGRAVNQPQH
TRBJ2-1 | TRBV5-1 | ASSLGLGLYEQF
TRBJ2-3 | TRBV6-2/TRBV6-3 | ASSGLERGTDTQY
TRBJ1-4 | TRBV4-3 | ASSQETGDEKLF
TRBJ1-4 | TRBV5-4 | ASSSGQEEEKLF
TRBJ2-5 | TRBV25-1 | ASSAALAGAPQY
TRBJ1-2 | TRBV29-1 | SAPGGDYGYT
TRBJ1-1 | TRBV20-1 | SARWLNTEAF
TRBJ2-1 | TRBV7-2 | ASSLSLGYNEQF
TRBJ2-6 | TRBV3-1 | ASSQGDRVISGANVLT
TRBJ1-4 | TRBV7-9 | ASSFAGANEKLF
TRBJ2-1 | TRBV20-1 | SAITFETPTDNEQF
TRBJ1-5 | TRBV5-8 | ASSWVTGAYSNRPQH